The T cell receptor beta chain described here comes from a study of T-cell memory formation after mild COVID-19. Across the whole study: For the most part, TCR clusters were specific to one donor. Study results and limitations: Of the contracting clones, CD4+ ones lay mainly in CM and EM, and CD8+ ones in EMRA. Certain responding clones were present in pre-infection memory, suggesting participation of cross-reactive memory. SARS-CoV-2 specificity of second-wave clones peaking day 37 was unconfirmed.

Details on this clonotype: Its antigen remains unknown.

TCRdb re-derived calls from the 5' RACE reads in MiXCR, one entry per CDR3 protein. The data contain some 64,000 distinct CDR3 sequences, roughly 9.9% of them seen just once; the ten biggest clones take up about 1%. CDR3 length equals 15 residues. V gave up 5 bases and J gave up 1 base; unmatched junction bases: 4. Germline V CDR1 and CDR2: MNHEY, SVGEGT. The chain joins TRBV6-2 or TRBV6-3 to TRBJ2-2; TRBD1 matches at 7 bases. Sequencing input: PBMCs or a T cell subset sorted from them (not recorded which). The source of this sequence is a man younger than 35 who had mild COVID-19 (a few samples of this study predate the infection). Cell type and time point are not known. The CDR3 spells CASSETGVNTGELFF. The CDR3 DNA is TGTGCCAGCAGTGAAACAGGGGTGAACACCGGGGAGCTGTTTTTT.